The 13 T cell receptor beta chains below come from one sample, sequenced in a study of blood T cells in healthy people across ages. Then a second PCR, running about 7 to 11 cycles, was carried out with a sample-barcoded 5' primer and a J-beta primer mix. MiXCR, applied by TCRdb to the 5' RACE reads, yields one record per CDR3 protein. The sample consists of fewer than 900,000 distinct CDR3 sequences, around 46% of them appearing once. Sequencing was performed on blood. Receptors originate from a woman aged 55-69 years in good health.

The chain employs TRBV20-1 and TRBJ2-7; tentative D call: TRBD1 (6 bases). Deletions cut 6 bases from V and 4 bases from J, with 16 bases between. The CDR3 totals 13 residues. Germline loops: CDR1 DFQATT, CDR2 SNEGSKA (reference sequence). The DNA of the CDR3 is TGCAGTGCCGACCGCCCACAGGGTTACGAGCAGTACTTC. Translation: CSADRPQGYEQYF.

This clonotype was observed once. The chain combines TRBV28 with TRBJ1-5; weak D call: TRBD1 (5 bases). In germline, CDR1 is MDHEN, CDR2 SYDVKM. The CDR3 consists of 14 residues. V was pared by 10 bases and J by 0 bases, with 13 bases between. CDR3 bases: TGTGCCATCCAGCGGGGGAGTAGCAATCAGCCCCAGCATTTT. As protein: CAIQRGSSNQPQHF.

The chain recombines TRBV7-9 with TRBJ2-2; 8 positions agree with TRBD1. The V segment lost 5 bases and the J segment 7 bases; nucleotides outside the gene matches: 12. CDR1 is SEHNR and CDR2 is FQNEAQ in the germline V gene (reference sequence). This CDR3 is built from 16 residues. DNA of the CDR3: TGTGCCAGCAGCGCCTTGCAACAGGGGGTATACGGGGAGCTGTTTTTT. Amino acid sequence: CASSALQQGVYGELFF.

The CDR3, as DNA: TGCAGTGCTAGAGAGGATACTAGTTGGGACAATGAGCAGTTCTTC. Protein sequence: CSAREDTSWDNEQFF. V is TRBV20-1 and J is TRBJ2-1, with a possible D match to TRBD2 (5 bases). The V and J ends lost 0 bases and 5 bases respectively, with 14 bases between them. Per the germline V gene, CDR1 is DFQATT and CDR2 is SNEGSKA (reference sequence). This CDR3 spans 15 amino acids.

The V gene is TRBV27, the J gene TRBJ2-1; tentative D call: TRBD2 (6 bases). The germline V gene encodes CDR1 MNHEY and CDR2 SMNVEV (reference sequence). V was cut by 5 bases and J by 7 bases, with 21 bases left in between. The CDR3 has 16 residues. In DNA, the CDR3 is TGTGCCAGCAGTCCCATCCCGGGACGGAGGGTAAATGAGCAGTTCTTC. Amino acids: CASSPIPGRRVNEQFF.

The chain has TRBV9 and TRBJ2-5; tentatively, D is TRBD2 (6 bases). With 0 bases removed from V and 11 bases from J, the gap between germline ends came to 11 bases. Germline V lookup: CDR1 SGDLS, CDR2 YYNGEE. The CDR3 has 12 residues. The CDR3 DNA reads as TGTGCCAGCAGCGTAGACCGGGGGACTCAGTACTTC. This codes for CASSVDRGTQYF.

This chain connects TRBV28 to TRBJ2-7, with a tentative D call TRBD1 (6 bases). V lost 6 bases and J lost 4, with 16 bases in between. The CDR3 is 14 amino acids. Germline lookup yields CDR1 MDHEN and CDR2 SYDVKM. CDR3 sequence reads: CASSTVRGSYEQYF. The CDR3 DNA follows: TGTGCCAGCAGCACAGTGAGGGGGTCGTACGAGCAGTACTTC.

The rearrangement links TRBV3-1 to TRBJ2-6, with a possible D match to TRBD1 (6 bases). The germline CDR1 and CDR2 sequences are LGHDT and YNNKEL (reference sequence). Trimming stripped 4 bases from V and 0 bases from J, with 13 bases between. There are 17 residues in the CDR3. The CDR3 sequence: CASSPQGHFSGANVLTF. For the CDR3, the DNA is TGTGCCAGCAGCCCCCAGGGACATTTCTCTGGGGCCAACGTCCTGACTTTC.

This clonotype was observed at least ten times. J is TRBJ2-3 and V is TRBV10-3; no clear D gene. The length of the CDR3 is 14 residues. Germline V gene data show CDR1 as ENHRY and CDR2 as SYGVKD. V was pared by 7 bases and J by 0 bases, with 11 bases between. The CDR3 DNA sequence: TGTGCCATCACCGCAAAAGCTAGCACAGATACGCAGTATTTT. Its translation: CAITAKASTDTQYF.

The CDR3 coding sequence is TGTGCCAGCAGCGAACAGGGATACAATCAGCCCCAGCATTTT. It codes for CASSEQGYNQPQHF. This chain connects TRBV9 to TRBJ1-5; perhaps TRBD1 as D (6 bases). V shed 3 bases and J shed 3 bases, with 10 bases lying between them. The CDR3 totals 14 residues. Germline loops: CDR1 SGDLS, CDR2 YYNGEE.

This clonotype was found a few times. CDR3 amino acids: CASKFGGVYGYTF. CDR3 DNA sequence: TGTGCCAGCAAATTTGGGGGTGTCTATGGCTACACCTTC. The genes are TRBV2 and TRBJ1-2; D may be TRBD1 (5 bases). From germline, CDR1 is SNHLY and CDR2 FYNNEI. V shed 7 bases and J shed 4 bases, with 13 bases lying between them. There are 13 residues in the CDR3.

This clonotype appeared a few times. The chain's CDR3 is CASRNSGGGTTDTQYF. The CDR3 region has the DNA TGTGCCAGCAGAAATAGCGGGGGGGGGACTACAGATACGCAGTATTTT. V is TRBV7-3 and J is TRBJ2-3; TRBD2 agrees at 11 bases. With 6 bases clipped from V and 3 bases from J, the junction kept 8 bases outside the gene matches. This CDR3 comprises 16 residues. Germline V lookup: CDR1 SGHTA, CDR2 FQGTGA.

This clonotype was counted a few times. The J gene is TRBJ2-1, the V gene TRBV11-2; 8 nucleotides match TRBD1. This CDR3 is built from 15 residues. Germline V gene sequence: CDR1 SGHAT, CDR2 FQNNGV. The ends lost 7 bases at V and 6 bases at J; junction bases unmatched: 11. CDR3: CASTVMGQGANEQFF. The CDR3 nucleotides read TGTGCCAGCACCGTTATGGGCCAGGGGGCCAATGAGCAGTTCTTC. Drawing the rest from reference TRBV11-2 and TRBJ2-1, the complete variable domain is EAGVAQSPRYKIIEKRQSVAFWCNPISGHATLYWYQQILGQGPKLLIQFQNNGVVDDSQLPKDRFSAERLKGVDSTLKIQPAKLEDSAVYLCASTVMGQGANEQFFGPGTRLTVL.